The next 11 T cell receptor beta chains were all read from a single sample in a study of molecular identifiers for immune sequencing clone quantification (dated by TCRdb to the late 2010s). Libraries came from PCR. Sequencing instrument: Illumina HiSeq 4000. The public reads were run again by TCRdb, first through fastp at Q25 and then through MiXCR, and only productive beta chains were kept. Rows matching on CDR3 protein sequence are summarized as one entry with the most common DNA and genes. In all, the sample holds some 650,000 distinct CDR3 sequences, and just under 20% of those were seen once. The top ten constitute under 0.95% of the sample. Sequenced: naive CD8+ T cells from blood, with Jurkat cell RNA spiked in. Read against the paper, the sample's cell subset or site label means: FACS-sorted CD8+CD4-CCR7+CD45RA+ naive T cells. Receptor source: a human donor in good health. Some libraries in this study had Jurkat cell RNA spiked in.

For this clonotype: This sequence may be a read error, since a much larger clone differs from it by one base. The CDR3 DNA reads as TGTGCCAGCAGCTTTAGACAGGGGTACGAGCGGTACTTC. This gives the protein CASSFRQGYERYF. This sequence joins TRBV11-2 and TRBJ2-7; TRBD1 matches at 8 bases. Germline V gene sequence: CDR1 SGHAT, CDR2 FQNNGV. The CDR3 length is 13 residues.

This clonotype occurred many times. The chain employs TRBV6-2 or TRBV6-3 and TRBJ2-7; TRBD1 might be the D (6 bases). The CDR3 contains 15 residues. Trimming left V 2 bases short and J 4 bases short, with 15 bases between. CDR1 MNHEY and CDR2 SVGEGT come from the germline V gene. The CDR3 bases are TGTGCCAGCAGTTACGTCCCAGGGGTAAAGTACGAGCAGTACTTC. Its protein product is CASSYVPGVKYEQYF.

The rearrangement uses TRBV19 and TRBJ2-2, with D possibly matching TRBD1 (5 bases). This CDR3 spans 15 amino acids. The germline V gene has CDR1 LNHDA and CDR2 SQIVND (reference sequence). Trimming pared 2 bases from V and 6 bases from J, leaving 13 bases between. This chain's CDR3 is CASSIWTRGPGELFF. In DNA, the CDR3 is TGTGCCAGTAGTATATGGACAAGGGGTCCCGGGGAGCTGTTTTTT. The variable domain in full, with the rest retrieved from reference TRBV19 and TRBJ2-2, is DGGITQSPKYLFRKEGQNVTLSCEQNLNHDAMYWYRQDPGQGLRLIYYSQIVNDFQKGDIAEGYSVSREKKESFPLTVTSAQKNPTAFYLCASSIWTRGPGELFFGEGSRLTVL.

Ten or more counts support this clonotype. The chain has TRBV7-9 and TRBJ2-7, with D unresolved. The CDR3 extends over 15 amino acids. Trimming stripped 1 base from V and 3 bases from J, with 13 bases between. Per germline, CDR1 SEHNR and CDR2 FQNEAQ (reference sequence). CDR3 in amino acids: CASSLVLGRDYEQYF. Written as DNA, the CDR3 is TGTGCCAGCAGCTTAGTCCTGGGCAGAGACTACGAGCAGTACTTC. The complete variable domain, with remaining parts taken from reference TRBV7-9 and TRBJ2-7, reads DTGVSQNPRHKITKRGQNVTFRCDPISEHNRLYWYRQTLGQGPEFLTYFQNEAQLEKSRLLSDRFSAERPKGSFSTLEIQRTEQGDSAMYLCASSLVLGRDYEQYFGPGTRLTVT.

Many counts were recorded for this clonotype. V gene TRBV4-3 combines with J gene TRBJ2-3, with D unclear. CDR1 is LGHNA, CDR2 YSLEER, per germline. With 0 bases removed from V and 2 bases from J, the gap between germline ends came to 15 bases. CDR3 length equals 17 residues. In DNA, the CDR3 is TGCGCCAGCAGCCAAGAAGGCCGGCAGCTTTACACAGATACGCAGTATTTT. Residues: CASSQEGRQLYTDTQYF.

There are many counts of this clonotype. The chain carries TRBV7-9 and TRBJ1-1; 7 bases match TRBD1. CDR3 length equals 15 residues. The germline CDR1 and CDR2 sequences are SEHNR and FQNEAQ (reference sequence). V lost 4 bases to trimming and J lost 0 bases; unmatched junction nucleotides: 5. The CDR3 nucleotides read TGTGCCAGCAGCTCGACAGGGCTATTGAACACTGAAGCTTTCTTT. Amino acids: CASSSTGLLNTEAFF. The full variable domain, with the rest looked up from reference TRBV7-9 and TRBJ1-1, is DTGVSQNPRHKITKRGQNVTFRCDPISEHNRLYWYRQTLGQGPEFLTYFQNEAQLEKSRLLSDRFSAERPKGSFSTLEIQRTEQGDSAMYLCASSSTGLLNTEAFFGQGTRLTVV.

This clonotype was counted ten times or more. The chain recombines TRBV7-8 with TRBJ2-1; no firm D call. CDR3 length: 15 residues. Germline loops: CDR1 SGHVS, CDR2 FQNEAQ. Trimming removed 0 bases from V and 5 bases from J, with 11 bases in between. The CDR3 reads CASSLAWSRNNEQFF. CDR3 nucleotide sequence: TGTGCCAGCAGCTTAGCTTGGTCGAGGAACAATGAGCAGTTCTTC. Drawing the rest from reference TRBV7-8 and TRBJ2-1, the complete variable domain is GAGVSQSPRYKVAKRGQDVALRCDPISGHVSLFWYQQALGQGPEFLTYFQNEAQLDKSGLPSDRFFAERPEGSVSTLKIQRTQQEDSAVYLCASSLAWSRNNEQFFGPGTRLTVL.

This sequence joins TRBV12-3 or TRBV12-4 and TRBJ1-2; the D gene is possibly TRBD1 (5 bases). V gave up 6 bases and J gave up 5 bases, with 13 bases separating them. The CDR3 is made up of 13 amino acids. CDR3 in DNA: TGTGCCAGCAGGGGGGGGGAGAGATATGGCTACACCTTC. This sequence encodes CASRGGERYGYTF.

This clonotype was recorded at least ten times. V usage is TRBV12-3 or TRBV12-4 and J usage is TRBJ2-7; D is perhaps TRBD2 (5 bases). Trimming left V 2 bases short and J 2 bases short, with 13 bases between. CDR3 length: 15 residues. As DNA, the CDR3 is TGTGCCAGCAGTTTACGGGGTATGGGTCCCTACGAGCAGTACTTC. It encodes CASSLRGMGPYEQYF.

J is TRBJ2-7 and V is TRBV7-9; D is possibly TRBD1 or TRBD2 (5 bases each). This CDR3 has 13 amino acids. Trimming took 4 bases from V and 6 from J, leaving 13 bases between them. Per germline, CDR1 SEHNR and CDR2 FQNEAQ (reference sequence). The CDR3 bases are TGTGCCAGCAGCTACCCTGGGACCAGCGAGCAGTACTTC. This translates into CASSYPGTSEQYF.

This clonotype was counted ten times or more. The rearrangement joins TRBV7-9 to TRBJ2-3, with D perhaps being TRBD1 or TRBD2 (5 bases each). The CDR3 has 14 amino acids. Trimming stripped 5 bases from V and 4 bases from J, with 13 bases between. Per the germline V gene, CDR1 is SEHNR and CDR2 is FQNEAQ (reference sequence). The CDR3 DNA sequence: TGTGCCAGCAGCATGGGACCACCGCCAGATACGCAGTATTTT. This codes for CASSMGPPPDTQYF.